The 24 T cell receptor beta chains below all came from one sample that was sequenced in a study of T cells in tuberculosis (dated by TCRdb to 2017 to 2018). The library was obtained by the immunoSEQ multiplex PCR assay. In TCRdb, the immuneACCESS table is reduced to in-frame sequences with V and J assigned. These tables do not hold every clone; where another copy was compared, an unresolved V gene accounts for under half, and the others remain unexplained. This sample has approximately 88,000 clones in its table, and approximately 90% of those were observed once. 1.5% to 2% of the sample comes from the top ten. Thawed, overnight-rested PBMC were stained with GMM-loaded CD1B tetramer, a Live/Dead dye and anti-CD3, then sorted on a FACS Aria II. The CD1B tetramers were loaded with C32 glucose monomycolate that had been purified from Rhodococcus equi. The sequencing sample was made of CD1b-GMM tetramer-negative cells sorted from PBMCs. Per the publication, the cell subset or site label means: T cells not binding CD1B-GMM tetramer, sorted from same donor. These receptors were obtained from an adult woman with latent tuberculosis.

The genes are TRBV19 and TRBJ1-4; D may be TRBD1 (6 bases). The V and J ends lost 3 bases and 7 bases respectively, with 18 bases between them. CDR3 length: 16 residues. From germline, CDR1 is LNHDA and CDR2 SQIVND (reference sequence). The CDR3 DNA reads TGTGCCAGTAGTATTGAAGGGGGGGGACGAGGTGAAAAACTGTTTTTT. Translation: CASSIEGGGRGEKLFF.

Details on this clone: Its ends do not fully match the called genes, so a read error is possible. DNA of the CDR3: TGTGCTAGCAGCTTAGAGCTGGCGAGCGTGGAGACCCAGTACTTC. Protein sequence: CASSLELASVETQYF. V is TRBV7-7 and J is TRBJ2-5; D is unresolved. This CDR3 comprises 15 residues. Germline CDR1 SSHAT, CDR2 FNYEAQ (reference sequence).

The CDR3 protein is CASSNRLVGEAGDTNQPQHF. As DNA, the CDR3 is TGTGCCAGTAGTAATAGGCTGGTAGGGGAAGCAGGGGATACCAATCAGCCCCAGCATTTT. The rearrangement uses TRBV19 and TRBJ1-5; D perhaps matches TRBD1 (6 bases). With 4 bases removed from V and 3 bases from J, the gap between germline ends came to 28 bases. This CDR3 has 20 residues. Germline CDR1 is LNHDA and CDR2 is SQIVND (reference sequence).

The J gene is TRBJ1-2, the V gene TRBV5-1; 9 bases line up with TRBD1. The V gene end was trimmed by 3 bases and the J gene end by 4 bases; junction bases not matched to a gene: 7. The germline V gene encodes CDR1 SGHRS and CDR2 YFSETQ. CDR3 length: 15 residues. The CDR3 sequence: CASSSGQGNSYGYTF. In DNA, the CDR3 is TGCGCCAGCAGCTCGGGACAGGGTAATAGCTATGGCTACACCTTC.

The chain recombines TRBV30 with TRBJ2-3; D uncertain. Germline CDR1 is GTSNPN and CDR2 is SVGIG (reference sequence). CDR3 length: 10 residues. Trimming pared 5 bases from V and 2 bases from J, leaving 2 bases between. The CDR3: CAWYTDTQYF. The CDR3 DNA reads TGTGCCTGGTACACAGATACGCAGTATTTT.

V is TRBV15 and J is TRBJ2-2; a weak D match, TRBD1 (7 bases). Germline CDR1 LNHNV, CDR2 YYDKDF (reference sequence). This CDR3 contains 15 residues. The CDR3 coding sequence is TGTGCTATACCACCAGAGGTCAGGGGGGCCGGGGAGCTGTTTTTT. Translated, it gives CAIPPEVRGAGELFF.

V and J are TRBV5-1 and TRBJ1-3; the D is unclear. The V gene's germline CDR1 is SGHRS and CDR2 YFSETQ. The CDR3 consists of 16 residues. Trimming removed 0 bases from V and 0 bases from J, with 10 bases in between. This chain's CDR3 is CASSLGTQSSGNTIYF. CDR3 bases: TGCGCCAGCAGCTTGGGTACACAGTCCTCTGGAAACACCATATATTTT.

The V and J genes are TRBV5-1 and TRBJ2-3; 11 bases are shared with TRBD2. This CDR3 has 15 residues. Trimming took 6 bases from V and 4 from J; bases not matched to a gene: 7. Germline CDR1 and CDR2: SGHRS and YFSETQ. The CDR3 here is CASKLAGGLADTQYF. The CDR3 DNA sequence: TGCGCCAGCAAATTAGCGGGGGGGCTAGCAGATACGCAGTATTTT.

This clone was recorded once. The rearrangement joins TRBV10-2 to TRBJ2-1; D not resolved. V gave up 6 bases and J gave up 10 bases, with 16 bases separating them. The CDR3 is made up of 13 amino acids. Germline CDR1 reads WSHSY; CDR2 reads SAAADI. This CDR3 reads CASRPAPSSEQFF. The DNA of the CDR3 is TGCGCCAGCAGACCCGCTCCGAGCTCCGAGCAGTTCTTC.

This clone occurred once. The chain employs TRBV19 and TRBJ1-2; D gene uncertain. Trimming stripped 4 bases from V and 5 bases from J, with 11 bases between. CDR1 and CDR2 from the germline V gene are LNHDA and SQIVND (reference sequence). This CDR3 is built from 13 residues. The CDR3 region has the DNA TGTGCCAGTAGTACGACCGGACTTTATGGCTACACCTTC. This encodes CASSTTGLYGYTF.

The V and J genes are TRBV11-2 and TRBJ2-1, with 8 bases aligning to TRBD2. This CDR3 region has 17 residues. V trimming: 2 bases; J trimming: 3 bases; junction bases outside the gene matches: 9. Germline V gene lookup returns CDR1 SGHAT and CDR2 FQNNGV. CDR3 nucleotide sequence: TGTGCCAGCAGCTTACTCCGACGCGGGGGGCTCTACAATGAGCAGTTCTTC. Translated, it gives CASSLLRRGGLYNEQFF.

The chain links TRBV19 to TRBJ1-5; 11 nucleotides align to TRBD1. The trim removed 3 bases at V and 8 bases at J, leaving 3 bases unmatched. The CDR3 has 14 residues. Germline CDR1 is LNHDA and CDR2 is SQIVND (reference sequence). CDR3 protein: CASSMGDRGEPQHF. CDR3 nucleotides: TGTGCCAGTAGTATGGGGGACAGGGGGGAGCCCCAGCATTTT.

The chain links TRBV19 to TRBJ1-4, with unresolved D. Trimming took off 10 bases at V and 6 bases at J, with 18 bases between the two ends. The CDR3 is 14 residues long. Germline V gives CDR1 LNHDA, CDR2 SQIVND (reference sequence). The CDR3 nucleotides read TGTGCCACCAAATTAGCCCTGCGAGATGAAAAACTGTTTTTT. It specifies CATKLALRDEKLFF.

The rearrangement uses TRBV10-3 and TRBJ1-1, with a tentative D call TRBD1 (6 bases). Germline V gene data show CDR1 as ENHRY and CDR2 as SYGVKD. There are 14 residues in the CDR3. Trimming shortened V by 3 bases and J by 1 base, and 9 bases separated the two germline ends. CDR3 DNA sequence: TGTGCCATCAGTGACTCGGGACAGAACACTGAAGCTTTCTTT. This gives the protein CAISDSGQNTEAFF.

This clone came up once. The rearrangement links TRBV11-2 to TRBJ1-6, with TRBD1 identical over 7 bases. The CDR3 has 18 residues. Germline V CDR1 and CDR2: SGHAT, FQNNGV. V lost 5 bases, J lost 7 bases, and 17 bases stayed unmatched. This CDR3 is CASSPRPTGAVKNSPLHF. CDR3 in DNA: TGTGCCAGCAGCCCGCGACCTACAGGGGCTGTAAAAAATTCACCCCTCCACTTT.

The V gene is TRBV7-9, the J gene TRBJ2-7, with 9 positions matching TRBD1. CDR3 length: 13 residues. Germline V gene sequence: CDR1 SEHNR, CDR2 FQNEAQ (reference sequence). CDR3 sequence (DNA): TGTGCTATAGAGGGACAGGGCTTTCGCGAGCAGTACTTC. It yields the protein CAIEGQGFREQYF. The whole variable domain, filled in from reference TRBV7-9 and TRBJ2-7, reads DTGVSQNPRHKITKRGQNVTFRCDPISEHNRLYWYRQTLGQGPEFLTYFQNEAQLEKSRLLSDRFSAERPKGSFSTLEIQRTEQGDSAMYLCAIEGQGFREQYFGPGTRLTVT.

CDR3 sequence: CAWSVSTSGGETQYF. The CDR3 DNA sequence: TGTGCCTGGAGTGTAAGCACTAGCGGGGGGGAGACCCAGTACTTC. The V gene is TRBV30, the J gene TRBJ2-5; 12 bases are shared with TRBD2. Germline loops: CDR1 GTSNPN, CDR2 SVGIG (reference sequence). The CDR3 totals 15 residues. The V segment lost 0 bases and the J segment 5 bases; nucleotides outside the gene matches: 4.

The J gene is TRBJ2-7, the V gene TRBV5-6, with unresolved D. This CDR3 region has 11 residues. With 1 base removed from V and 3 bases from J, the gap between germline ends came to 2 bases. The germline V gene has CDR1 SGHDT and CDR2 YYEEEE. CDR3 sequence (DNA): TGTGCCAGCAGCTTGCGCTACGAGCAGTACTTC. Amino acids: CASSLRYEQYF.

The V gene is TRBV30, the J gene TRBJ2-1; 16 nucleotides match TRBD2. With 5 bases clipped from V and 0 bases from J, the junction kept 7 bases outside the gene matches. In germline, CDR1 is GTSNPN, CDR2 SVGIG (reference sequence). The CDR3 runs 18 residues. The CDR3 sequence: CAWSVGLAGGSSYNEQFF. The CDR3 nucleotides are TGTGCCTGGTCGGTGGGACTAGCGGGGGGGAGCTCCTACAATGAGCAGTTCTTC.

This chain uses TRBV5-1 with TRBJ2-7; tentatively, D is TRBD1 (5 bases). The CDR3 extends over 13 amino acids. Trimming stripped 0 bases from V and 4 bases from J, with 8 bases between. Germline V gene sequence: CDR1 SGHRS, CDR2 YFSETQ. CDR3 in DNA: TGCGCCAGCAGCTTGGAGGGGTTGTACGAGCAGTACGTC. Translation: CASSLEGLYEQYV.

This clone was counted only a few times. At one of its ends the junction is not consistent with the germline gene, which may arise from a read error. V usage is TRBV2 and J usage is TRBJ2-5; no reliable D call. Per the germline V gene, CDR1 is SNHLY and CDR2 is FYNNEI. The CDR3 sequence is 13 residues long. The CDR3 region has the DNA TGTGCCAGCAACTCGCTGGGCCAAGGGACCCAGTACTTC. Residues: CASNSLGQGTQYF.

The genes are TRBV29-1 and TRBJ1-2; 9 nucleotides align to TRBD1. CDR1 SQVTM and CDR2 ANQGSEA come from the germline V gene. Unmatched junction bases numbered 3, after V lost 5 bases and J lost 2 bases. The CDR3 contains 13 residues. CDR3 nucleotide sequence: TGCAGCGTTAACGGACAGGGGAACTATGGCTACACCTTC. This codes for CSVNGQGNYGYTF.

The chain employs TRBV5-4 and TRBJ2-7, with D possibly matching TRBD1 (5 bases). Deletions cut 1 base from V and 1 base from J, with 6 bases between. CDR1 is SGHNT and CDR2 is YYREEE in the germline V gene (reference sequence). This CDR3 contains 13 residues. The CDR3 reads CASSLQGSYEQYF. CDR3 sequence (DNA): TGTGCCAGCAGCTTGCAGGGATCCTACGAGCAGTACTTC.

The CDR3 region is CASSSTGGNTQYF. The CDR3 DNA reads as TGTGCCAGCAGCTCTACAGGGGGCAATACGCAGTATTTT. The chain carries TRBV7-2 and TRBJ2-3, with TRBD1 matching over 9 bases. Trimming took 4 bases from V and 7 from J; bases not matched to a gene: 3. The CDR3 runs 13 residues. Per germline, CDR1 SGHTA and CDR2 FQGNSA.